The rows below give T cell receptor beta chains drawn from one sample of a study of OX40 agonist ivuxolimab in advanced cancers. TCRdb's table, derived via immunoSEQ multiplex PCR, lists solely in-frame clones and lacks some. The top ten hold approximately 10% of the sample, which has 70,000 to 85,000 clones, over 85% seen once. The material sequenced was CD4+ or CD8+ T cells sorted from blood, taken in a trial of the OX40 agonist ivuxolimab. These TCRs come from an adult with an advanced solid tumor such as melanoma, head and neck, liver or kidney cancer. CDR3s include the opening cysteine and the closing phenylalanine or tryptophan. The D gene is left open where the match is weak.

j_gene | len | d_gene | v_gene | CDR3aa | CDR3nt
TRBJ2-7 | 18 | TRBD1 | TRBV7-2 | CASSTSGTDLPSSYEQYF | TGTGCCAGCAGCACCTCCGGGACAGACCTTCCAAGCTCCTACGAGCAGTACTTC
TRBJ2-7 | 13 | TRBD2 | TRBV13 | CASSGWEGNEQYF | TGTGCCAGCAGCGGCTGGGAGGGGAACGAGCAGTACTTC
TRBJ2-5 | 15 | - | TRBV19 | CASSMGDFTQETQYF | TGTGCCAGTAGTATGGGGGACTTCACCCAAGAGACCCAGTACTTC
TRBJ2-7 | 15 | TRBD1 | TRBV6-5 | CASIAGQVPLGEQYF | TGTGCCAGCATCGCCGGACAGGTTCCCCTCGGGGAGCAGTACTTC
TRBJ2-5 | 13 | - | TRBV28 | CASSAAGSETQYF | TGTGCCAGCAGTGCGGCGGGGTCCGAGACCCAGTACTTC
TRBJ2-6 | 16 | - | TRBV5-6 | CASSPMKTWGANVLTF | TGTGCCAGCAGCCCGATGAAAACCTGGGGGGCCAACGTCCTGACTTTC
TRBJ1-1 | 14 | - | TRBV30 | CAWSFGSGYTEAFF | TGTGCCTGGAGTTTTGGGTCAGGGTACACTGAAGCTTTCTTT
TRBJ2-3 | 17 | TRBD2 | TRBV9 | CASSVEGSGGSTDTQYF | TGTGCCAGCAGCGTAGAAGGATCGGGAGGGAGCACAGATACGCAGTATTTT
TRBJ2-2 | 14 | - | TRBV4-1 | CASSPVRNTGELFF | TGCGCCAGCAGCCCAGTGAGGAACACCGGGGAGCTGTTTTTT
TRBJ1-1 | 15 | - | TRBV11-2 | CASSWGTGPSTEAFF | TGTGCCAGCAGCTGGGGCACGGGGCCGAGCACTGAAGCTTTCTTT
TRBJ1-1 | 15 | - | TRBV11-2 | CASSPRTVMNTEAFF | TGTGCCAGCAGCCCCAGGACAGTAATGAACACTGAAGCTTTCTTT
TRBJ2-3 | 14 | - | TRBV7-9 | CASSTDGGTDTQYF | TGTGCCAGCAGCACGGACGGAGGAACAGATACGCAGTATTTT
TRBJ1-3 | 14 | - | TRBV9 | CASSHGKEGNTIYF | TGTGCCAGCAGTCACGGAAAGGAAGGAAACACCATATATTTT
TRBJ2-1 | 17 | - | TRBV13 | CASSLELGVDSYNEQFF | TGTGCCAGCAGCTTAGAATTGGGGGTGGACTCCTACAATGAGCAGTTCTTC
TRBJ2-6 | 17 | - | TRBV19 | CASSTEALSSGANVLTF | TGTGCCAGTAGTACCGAAGCCCTAAGCTCTGGGGCCAACGTCCTGACTTTC
TRBJ2-6 | 18 | - | TRBV5-4 | CASSLELARGSGANVLTF | TGTGCCAGCAGCTTGGAGCTAGCCAGAGGCTCTGGGGCCAACGTCCTGACTTTC
TRBJ2-5 | 17 | TRBD2 | TRBV9 | CASSGDLGTSGIETQYF | TGTGCCAGCAGCGGAGACCTCGGGACTAGCGGGATCGAGACCCAGTACTTC
TRBJ2-7 | 12 | - | TRBV6-1 | CASSDPRYEQYF | TGTGCCAGCAGTGACCCCAGGTACGAGCAGTACTTC
TRBJ2-1 | 15 | TRBD2 | TRBV14 | CASSQVAGGRGEQFF | TGTGCCAGCAGCCAAGTTGCGGGAGGGCGTGGTGAGCAGTTCTTC
TRBJ1-2 | 17 | TRBD1 | TRBV14 | CASSQDRTGGWNYGYTF | TGTGCCAGCAGCCAAGACCGGACAGGGGGCTGGAACTATGGCTACACCTTC
TRBJ2-1 | 18 | TRBD2 | TRBV11-1 | CASSPVVSAGGDYNEQFF | TGTGCCAGCAGCCCGGTCGTATCTGCGGGAGGAGACTACAATGAGCAGTTCTTC
TRBJ2-4 | 15 | - | TRBV29-1 | CSVEDHRALGNIQYF | TGCAGCGTTGAAGATCATAGGGCCCTTGGGAACATTCAGTACTTC
TRBJ2-7 | 13 | - | TRBV6-5 | CASSEFSVTEQYF | TGTGCCAGCTCGGAGTTCAGTGTTACCGAGCAGTACTTC
TRBJ1-1 | 13 | - | TRBV7-9 | CASVYSMNTEAFF | TGTGCCAGCGTATATAGTATGAACACTGAAGCTTTCTTT
TRBJ2-3 | 15 | - | TRBV13 | CASSLEGTLTDTQYF | TGTGCCAGCAGCTTAGAGGGCACTCTCACAGATACGCAGTATTTT
TRBJ2-1 | 14 | - | TRBV7-6 | CASSPGISYNEQFF | TGTGCCAGCAGCCCGGGAATCTCCTACAATGAGCAGTTCTTC